This TCR beta chain came from a study of PD-1 blockade in classical Hodgkin lymphoma. Notes on the study in general: The study found that TCR diversity rose significantly by C4D1 in CD4+ but not CD8+ cells.

The repertoire was sequenced with immunoSEQ multiplex PCR; TCRdb's copy has only in-frame clones and lacks some. There are about 13,000 clones in the sample; around 80% occur only once, and roughly 24% lies in the top ten. Every patient was affected by relapse after autologous stem cell transplantation, while exposure to brentuximab vedotin was not uniform. V was clipped by 5 bases and J by 4 bases, with 20 bases between them. CDR1 and CDR2 (germline): SGHAT, FQNNGV. This CDR3 has 16 amino acids. To note about this clone: Its cognate antigen is unknown.

The origin of this receptor is a human donor with classical Hodgkin lymphoma. This sequence joins TRBV11-2 and TRBJ1-2, with D maybe TRBD1 (6 bases). The sequencing here drew on peripheral blood mononuclear cells (PBMCs), taken at baseline. The CDR3 sequence is CASSGLGRGGSYGYTF. CDR3 sequence (DNA): TGTGCCAGCAGCGGCCTAGGACGGGGGGGCAGCTATGGCTACACCTTC.